The clone carrying this T cell receptor (beta chain) was detected a few times. Its target is unknown. TCRdb redid the calling of the reads with MiXCR, one entry per CDR3 protein. Here the sample spans 600,000 to 700,000 distinct CDR3 sequences, 33% being singletons. The sample comes from a study of T cell repertoires in cytomegalovirus infection. Study-level background: CMV epitopes, recently identified HLA-C-restricted and well-studied HLA-B-restricted, were used. Matching HLA type and CMV infection were both indicated by public TCR beta signatures.

The study's findings and limits: Ex vivo responses were dominated by HLA-C-restricted CMV-specific TCR beta clonotypes.

The material sequenced was cultured PBMCs, taken from culture after CMV antigen stimulation. This clonotype was sampled from a human donor in good health (CMV status not recorded). Some clones in this sample may be carry-over from other donors' samples.

Here the CDR3 reads CASSQDWGNNEQFF. In nucleotides, the CDR3 is TGCGCCAGCAGCCAAGATTGGGGCAACAATGAGCAGTTCTTC. This chain connects TRBV4-1 to TRBJ2-1; D may be TRBD1 (5 bases). V gave up 0 bases and J gave up 5 bases, with 8 bases separating them. The V gene's germline CDR1 is MGHRA and CDR2 YSYEKL. The CDR3 consists of 14 residues.